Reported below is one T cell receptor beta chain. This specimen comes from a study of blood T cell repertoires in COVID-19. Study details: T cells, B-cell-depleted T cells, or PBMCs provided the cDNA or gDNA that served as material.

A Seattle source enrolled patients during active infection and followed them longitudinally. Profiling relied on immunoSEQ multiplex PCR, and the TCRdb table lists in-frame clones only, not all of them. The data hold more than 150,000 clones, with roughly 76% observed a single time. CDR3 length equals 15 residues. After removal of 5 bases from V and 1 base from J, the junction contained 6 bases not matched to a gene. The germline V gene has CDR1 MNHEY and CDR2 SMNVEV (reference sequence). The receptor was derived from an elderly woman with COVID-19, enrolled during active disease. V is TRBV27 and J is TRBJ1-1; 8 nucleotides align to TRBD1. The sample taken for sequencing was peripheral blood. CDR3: CASSPDRAENTEAFF. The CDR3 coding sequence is TGTGCCAGCAGTCCGGACAGGGCAGAGAACACTGAAGCTTTCTTT.